Following are 19 T cell receptor beta chains from one sample sequenced in a study of vaccination and CD4 T cells after COVID-19. The antigens of these receptors remain unknown. Sequenced with the Oncomine TCR Beta short-read assay was DNA taken from cultured CD4+ T cells. Each CDR3 protein is one row after TCRdb ran MiXCR on the PCR reads. This table holds over 8,000 distinct CDR3 sequences, 50% to 65% found once. Treatment: roughly 10-day PBMC culture with coronavirus spike peptide pools or control peptides (ViraFEST assay). Input material: CD4+ T cells from blood, cultured in vitro. The receptors were gathered from a human donor who had recovered from COVID-19.

J is TRBJ1-1 and V is TRBV10-3; D is uncertain. CDR1 is ENHRY, CDR2 SYGVKD, per germline. This CDR3 has 13 residues. The V and J ends lost 6 bases and 0 bases respectively, with 8 bases between them. The CDR3, as DNA: TGTGCCATCAGGGACGTCTTGAACACTGAAGCTTTCTTT. This gives the protein CAIRDVLNTEAFF.

This clonotype occurred a few times. The chain uses TRBV20-1 and TRBJ1-2, with D maybe TRBD1 (6 bases). CDR1 is DFQATT, CDR2 SNEGSKA, per germline (reference sequence). The CDR3 sequence is 13 residues long. The V and J ends lost 4 bases and 8 bases respectively, with 17 bases between them. The CDR3 spells CSAKQGAVLGYTF. DNA of the CDR3: TGCAGTGCTAAACAGGGAGCAGTTTTAGGCTACACCTTC.

The chain combines TRBV27 with TRBJ1-1; 8 nucleotides match TRBD1. V trimming: 5 bases; J trimming: 1 base; junction bases outside the gene matches: 3. CDR1 is MNHEY, CDR2 SMNVEV, per germline (reference sequence). The CDR3 length is 14 residues. CDR3 DNA: TGTGCCAGCAGTGAACAGGGGGGGAACACTGAAGCTTTCTTT. It codes for CASSEQGGNTEAFF.

The chain couples TRBV6-1 to TRBJ2-7; perhaps TRBD2 as D (5 bases). With 2 bases removed from V and 4 bases from J, the gap between germline ends came to 12 bases. Per germline, CDR1 MNHNS and CDR2 SASEGT. This CDR3 spans 14 amino acids. The CDR3 region has the DNA TGTGCCAGCAGTGAATCCGGGAACCATTACGAGCAGTACTTC. This codes for CASSESGNHYEQYF.

Within the sample, this clonotype is medium-sized. The V and J genes are TRBV6-2 or TRBV6-3 and TRBJ1-5, with D possibly being TRBD1 (6 bases). The germline gives CDR1 MNHEY, CDR2 SVGEGT. V lost 2 bases to trimming and J lost 0 bases, with 17 bases between them. CDR3 length: 18 residues. DNA for the CDR3: TGTGCCAGCAGTTACATGGACAGTCCCGGGTATAGCAATCAGCCCCAGCATTTT. It is translated as CASSYMDSPGYSNQPQHF.

The J gene is TRBJ2-7, the V gene TRBV20-1, with a tentative D call TRBD1 (5 bases). Germline V gives CDR1 DFQATT, CDR2 SNEGSKA (reference sequence). The length of the CDR3 is 13 residues. Trimming stripped 7 bases from V and 2 bases from J, with 15 bases between. The chain's CDR3 is CSVNGQTAYEQYF. The CDR3 bases are TGCAGTGTTAATGGACAAACCGCCTACGAGCAGTACTTC.

The chain couples TRBV20-1 to TRBJ2-3; TRBD2 is a possible D gene (5 bases). This CDR3 region has 18 residues. The germline V gene has CDR1 DFQATT and CDR2 SNEGSKA (reference sequence). Trimming cost V 1 base and J 0 bases, with 20 bases left between them. CDR3 bases: TGCAGTGCTAGAGCGGGTGGGAGAAAACGTCTAAGCACAGATACGCAGTATTTT. This codes for CSARAGGRKRLSTDTQYF.

This clonotype was recorded a few times. The chain employs TRBV11-1 and TRBJ2-5; D unclear. Looked up from germline, CDR1 is SGHAT and CDR2 is FQDESV (reference sequence). V lost 5 bases to trimming and J lost 4 bases, with 17 bases between them. CDR3 size: 15 residues. The CDR3 bases are TGTGCCAGCAGCCAACCAAAGGGCGGTTTAGAGACCCAGTACTTC. Residues: CASSQPKGGLETQYF.

This clonotype appeared a few times. This chain links TRBV27 with TRBJ2-3, with D possibly matching TRBD1 (6 bases). V lost 4 bases and J lost 1, with 12 bases in between. The germline CDR1 and CDR2 sequences are MNHEY and SMNVEV (reference sequence). The CDR3 is 15 amino acids. CDR3 in amino acids: CASSSPRGGTDTQYF. DNA of the CDR3: TGTGCCAGCAGTTCCCCCAGGGGCGGCACAGATACGCAGTATTTT.

The rearrangement joins TRBV7-9 to TRBJ2-2; 8 positions match TRBD2. J was trimmed by 4 bases and V by 3 bases; bases with no gene match: 1. CDR3 size: 14 residues. Germline V lookup: CDR1 SEHNR, CDR2 FQNEAQ (reference sequence). DNA for the CDR3: TGTGCCAGCAGCTTCGGGAGGGGCACCGGGGAGCTGTTTTTT. Translating it yields CASSFGRGTGELFF.

The rearrangement joins TRBV14 to TRBJ2-3; TRBD2 aligns across 13 bases. The V gene end was trimmed by 0 bases and the J gene end by 4 bases; junction bases not matched to a gene: 4. Looked up from germline, CDR1 is SGHDN and CDR2 is FVKESK. The CDR3 is made up of 17 amino acids. CDR3 DNA: TGTGCCAGCAGCCAAGATTGGACTAGCGGGAGAGCAGATACGCAGTATTTT. Residues: CASSQDWTSGRADTQYF.

The sample holds one count of this clonotype. V gene TRBV7-9 combines with J gene TRBJ2-6; the D gene is possibly TRBD1 (5 bases). This CDR3 is built from 16 residues. Trimming removed 5 bases from V and 0 bases from J, with 11 bases in between. Germline CDR1 SEHNR, CDR2 FQNEAQ (reference sequence). This CDR3 reads CASSSRAHSGANVLTF. The CDR3 nucleotides read TGTGCCAGCAGCAGCAGGGCCCACTCTGGGGCCAACGTCCTGACTTTC.

The chain has TRBV11-2 and TRBJ2-3; D is unclear. V lost 5 bases, J lost 2 bases, and 11 bases lay in between. Germline V lookup: CDR1 SGHAT, CDR2 FQNNGV. The CDR3 runs to 14 residues. CDR3 in amino acids: CASSLTISTDTQYF. CDR3 nucleotides: TGTGCCAGCAGCCTAACAATTTCCACAGATACGCAGTATTTT.

This clonotype came up a few times. The chain carries TRBV7-3 and TRBJ1-5; 10 bases are shared with TRBD1. CDR1 and CDR2 from the germline V gene are SGHTA and FQGTGA. The CDR3 contains 15 residues. The trim removed 5 bases at V and 2 bases at J, leaving 3 bases unmatched. CDR3 coding DNA: TGTGCCAGCAGCGTGACAGGGGGCGGCAATCAGCCCCAGCATTTT. Protein product: CASSVTGGGNQPQHF.

The V and J genes are TRBV6-1 and TRBJ1-2; D ambiguous. Looked up from germline, CDR1 is MNHNS and CDR2 is SASEGT. CDR3 length equals 12 residues. V lost 6 bases and J lost 7, with 12 bases in between. CDR3 sequence reads: CASRDAPGGYTF. CDR3 in DNA: TGTGCCAGCAGGGACGCGCCTGGTGGCTACACCTTC.

This clonotype turned up a few times. The rearrangement links TRBV20-1 to TRBJ1-2; 10 positions match TRBD1. The CDR3 runs 14 residues. The V gene end was trimmed by 6 bases and the J gene end by 11 bases; junction bases not matched to a gene: 15. Germline loops: CDR1 DFQATT, CDR2 SNEGSKA (reference sequence). The CDR3 here is CSAIPQTGGWKYTF. As DNA, the CDR3 is TGCAGTGCCATTCCCCAGACAGGGGGCTGGAAGTACACCTTC.

This chain joins TRBV12-3 or TRBV12-4 and TRBJ1-2, with TRBD1 as a possible D gene (5 bases). V was shortened by 5 bases and J by 4 bases, with 14 bases between the two germline ends. The CDR3 spans 14 residues. This CDR3 is CASSTGALGYGYTF. The CDR3, as DNA: TGTGCCAGCAGTACAGGCGCACTAGGCTATGGCTACACCTTC.

The rearrangement joins TRBV7-2 to TRBJ1-2; TRBD1 is a possible D gene (5 bases). Germline CDR1 reads SGHTA; CDR2 reads FQGNSA. V lost 7 bases and J lost 0, with 12 bases in between. The CDR3 is 14 residues long. This chain's CDR3 is CASTADITNYGYTF. CDR3 DNA sequence: TGTGCCAGCACCGCGGACATAACTAACTATGGCTACACCTTC.

The chain has TRBV11-2 and TRBJ2-1, with D hard to call. Germline lookup yields CDR1 SGHAT and CDR2 FQNNGV. V shed 1 base and J shed 0 bases, with 13 bases lying between them. The CDR3 is 17 residues long. The CDR3 region is CASSLGFGDPSYNEQFF. The CDR3 region has the DNA TGTGCCAGCAGCTTAGGATTTGGGGATCCCTCCTACAATGAGCAGTTCTTC.